These 26 T cell receptor beta chains were all obtained from the same sample, sequenced in a study of low-dose radiotherapy and immunotherapy resistance in tumors. TRAV- and TRBV-specific primers primed first-strand cDNA, covering alpha and beta chains. TCRs underwent 15 to 25 PCR cycles of amplification with a constant-region primer and V-primer adapter. TCRdb used MiXCR to reprocess the reads, holding one entry per CDR3 protein. The sample lists around 10,000 distinct CDR3 sequences; 65% were seen once. Receptors were obtained from a human donor with advanced metastatic prostate, ovarian, gallbladder or colorectal cancer (not recorded which). This table probably holds off-target reads from a library built for another chain.

The chain uses TRBV20-1 and TRBJ2-7; D is unresolved. The CDR3 is 11 residues long. Germline V gives CDR1 DFQATT, CDR2 SNEGSKA (reference sequence). V dropped 0 bases and J dropped 7 bases, with 7 bases sitting between them. CDR3 sequence reads: CSARDGREQYF. Written as DNA, the CDR3 is TGCAGTGCTAGAGATGGCCGGGAGCAGTACTTC.

The sample holds a few counts of this clonotype. V is TRBV6-4 and J is TRBJ1-5, with 7 bases aligning to TRBD1. Germline CDR1 MRHNA, CDR2 SNTAGT. This CDR3 has 16 residues. J gave up 2 bases and V 4 bases, and 8 bases lay outside the gene matches. This CDR3 is CASSVTGEGGNQPQHF. CDR3 nucleotide sequence: TGTGCCAGCAGTGTTACAGGGGAAGGGGGCAATCAGCCCCAGCATTTT.

This chain uses TRBV5-1 with TRBJ1-2; tentative D call: TRBD1 (5 bases). CDR3 size: 13 residues. Germline V gene lookup returns CDR1 SGHRS and CDR2 YFSETQ. Trimming pared 4 bases from V and 5 bases from J, leaving 12 bases between. The CDR3 DNA reads TGCGCCAGCAGCCGGAGGGGAAGTTATGGCTACACCTTC. Protein product: CASSRRGSYGYTF.

This clonotype was detected only a few times. This sequence joins TRBV23-1 and TRBJ2-2; perhaps TRBD2 as D (5 bases). TRBV23-1 is flagged as an ORF with uncertain function. V shed 0 bases and J shed 8 bases, with 10 bases lying between them. The CDR3 extends over 14 amino acids. The CDR3 region has the DNA TGCGCCAGCAGTCAATCGGATCCGGGGGGGGAGCTGTTTTTT. Protein sequence: CASSQSDPGGELFF.

This chain links TRBV12-3 or TRBV12-4 with TRBJ2-1; D is ambiguous. This CDR3 spans 12 amino acids. Trimming took off 2 bases at V and 9 bases at J, with 8 bases between the two ends. The CDR3 region has the DNA TGTGCCAGCAGTTTATCGGGTACTGAGCAGTTCTTC. Its protein is CASSLSGTEQFF.

J is TRBJ2-1 and V is TRBV4-3, with 11 bases identical to TRBD2. Germline CDR1 and CDR2: LGHNA and YSLEER. The CDR3 is 16 residues long. V gave up 6 bases and J gave up 2 bases; unmatched junction bases: 6. CDR3 nucleotides: TGCGCCAGCAGACCCCCGGGACTAGCGGCCTACAATGAGCAGTTCTTC. Translated: CASRPPGLAAYNEQFF.

The chain combines TRBV7-6 with TRBJ1-2; no clear D. Trimming pared 2 bases from V and 0 bases from J, leaving 10 bases between. The CDR3 is 15 amino acids. From germline, CDR1 is SGHVS and CDR2 FNYEAQ. The CDR3 region is CASSLQPNTNYGYTF. The CDR3 DNA reads as TGTGCCAGCAGCTTACAGCCGAATACTAACTATGGCTACACCTTC.

The V call is TRBV29-1, the J call TRBJ1-1; 7 bases align to TRBD1. Losses at the gene ends were 4 bases for V and 5 bases for J; bases not matched to a gene: 7. The germline V gene has CDR1 SQVTM and CDR2 ANQGSEA. This CDR3 has 13 residues. CDR3 DNA sequence: TGCAGCGTTGTTTTAGACAGGGCGACTGAAGCTTTCTTT. Protein: CSVVLDRATEAFF.

The count of this clonotype is one. The chain carries TRBV29-1 and TRBJ2-3, with D uncertain. Germline V gene data show CDR1 as SQVTM and CDR2 as ANQGSEA. V was trimmed by 7 bases and J by 2 bases, leaving 19 bases between them. There are 15 residues in the CDR3. The CDR3 DNA sequence: TGCAGCGCACTCCCCGGGTCAACCCACACAGATACGCAGTATTTT. Translated, it gives CSALPGSTHTDTQYF.

For the CDR3, the DNA is TGTGCCAGCAGCTCGCCCCGACTAGCGGGGGGGCAAACAGATACGCAGTATTTT. This translates into CASSSPRLAGGQTDTQYF. This chain uses TRBV5-4 with TRBJ2-3; 14 nucleotides line up with TRBD2. Germline-derived CDR1 and CDR2 are SGHNT and YYREEE (reference sequence). V lost 3 bases to trimming and J lost 3 bases; unmatched junction nucleotides: 9. The CDR3 runs to 18 residues.

By sample fraction, this clonotype is medium-sized. The chain has TRBV5-1 and TRBJ2-1; TRBD1 agrees at 8 bases. This CDR3 spans 15 amino acids. CDR1 and CDR2 (germline): SGHRS, YFSETQ. The J segment lost 3 bases and the V segment lost 0 bases, leaving 2 bases of the junction unmatched. The CDR3 DNA reads as TGCGCCAGCAGCTTGGGGACAGGGAGCTACAATGAGCAGTTCTTC. It yields the protein CASSLGTGSYNEQFF. Complete variable domain (other parts from reference TRBV5-1 and TRBJ2-1): KAGVTQTPRYLIKTRGQQVTLSCSPISGHRSVSWYQQTPGQGLQFLFEYFSETQRNKGNFPGRFSGRQFSNSRSEMNVSTLELGDSALYLCASSLGTGSYNEQFFGPGTRLTVL.

The chain has TRBV3-1 and TRBJ2-7; D is unresolved. The CDR3 runs 13 residues. CDR1 is LGHDT and CDR2 is YNNKEL in the germline V gene (reference sequence). The ends were cut back, 2 bases at V and 6 bases at J, with 11 bases in the middle. CDR3 loop: CASSQFISSEQYF. CDR3 in DNA: TGTGCCAGCAGCCAATTTATCTCTAGCGAGCAGTACTTC.

The V call is TRBV11-2, the J call TRBJ1-1; 7 nucleotides align to TRBD1. The CDR3 has 16 amino acids. The V gene end was trimmed by 4 bases and the J gene end by 1 base; junction bases not matched to a gene: 9. The germline V gene has CDR1 SGHAT and CDR2 FQNNGV. The CDR3 bases are TGTGCCAGCAGCTCTACCCCAGGGACAGCGAACACTGAAGCTTTCTTT. Its protein is CASSSTPGTANTEAFF.

V and J are TRBV28 and TRBJ2-1, with D possibly TRBD1 on 6 matching bases. This CDR3 is built from 15 residues. Germline CDR1 MDHEN, CDR2 SYDVKM. The V gene lost 6 bases and the J gene lost 7 bases, with 19 bases spanning the gap. The CDR3 protein is CASSRFRTEENEQFF. The CDR3 coding sequence is TGTGCCAGCAGCCGATTCCGGACAGAAGAAAATGAGCAGTTCTTC.

The chain employs TRBV7-8 and TRBJ1-4; the match to TRBD1 covers 7 bases. The V gene end was trimmed by 1 base and the J gene end by 8 bases; junction bases not matched to a gene: 10. The CDR3 length is 16 residues. Germline assignment: CDR1 SGHVS and CDR2 FQNEAQ. CDR3 sequence reads: CASSLDYGRGREKLFF. The CDR3 DNA reads as TGTGCCAGCAGCTTAGACTATGGCAGGGGGAGAGAAAAACTGTTTTTT.

The sample holds a few counts of this clonotype. This chain connects TRBV4-3 to TRBJ2-5; a possible D gene is TRBD2 (6 bases). The ends were cut back, 1 base at V and 5 bases at J, with 8 bases in the middle. Per germline, CDR1 LGHNA and CDR2 YSLEER. This CDR3 spans 13 amino acids. The CDR3 nucleotides are TGCGCCAGCAGCCAAGCGGAGGGGGAGACCCAGTACTTC. This translates into CASSQAEGETQYF.

V is TRBV5-4 and J is TRBJ2-7; D uncertain. The ends were cut back, 4 bases at V and 2 bases at J, with 16 bases in the middle. The CDR3 length is 15 residues. Germline V CDR1 and CDR2: SGHNT, YYREEE (reference sequence). Here the CDR3 reads CASSTELSGAYEQYF. The DNA for the CDR3 is TGTGCCAGCAGCACGGAACTCTCAGGCGCCTACGAGCAGTACTTC.

This clonotype was picked up a small number of times. The chain is built from TRBV27 and TRBJ2-1; 7 bases match TRBD1. The V and J ends lost 8 bases and 9 bases, in that order; junction bases with no gene match: 10. The V gene's germline CDR1 is MNHEY and CDR2 SMNVEV (reference sequence). This CDR3 is 13 amino acids long. CDR3 nucleotides: TGTGCCAGCTGCCAACAGGGGTTGGGTGAGCAGTTCTTC. Translation: CASCQQGLGEQFF.

This clonotype was observed a handful of times. The V gene is TRBV5-4, the J gene TRBJ2-7; D unclear. The V gene lost 0 bases and the J gene lost 5 bases, with 9 bases spanning the gap. The CDR3 sequence is 13 residues long. CDR1 and CDR2 (germline): SGHNT, YYREEE (reference sequence). CDR3: CASSLAIANEQYF. The CDR3 DNA reads as TGTGCCAGCAGCTTGGCCATAGCAAACGAGCAGTACTTC.

CDR3 DNA: TGTGCCACCAGTGATTTGAGTGCTAGCGGGAGGGCCAATGAGCAGTTCTTC. Encoded protein: CATSDLSASGRANEQFF. This chain links TRBV24-1 with TRBJ2-1; 12 bases line up with TRBD2. After removal of 0 bases from V and 6 bases from J, the junction contained 5 bases not matched to a gene. The germline V gene encodes CDR1 KGHDR and CDR2 SFDVKD. The CDR3 extends over 17 amino acids.

This clonotype was counted once. This chain links TRBV30 with TRBJ2-7; a possible D gene is TRBD2 (6 bases). There are 16 residues in the CDR3. The V end lost 4 bases, the J end lost 1 base, and 20 bases lay between the germline ends. Germline-derived CDR1 and CDR2 are GTSNPN and SVGIG (reference sequence). The CDR3 loop reads CAWTSPGGLLSYEQYF. CDR3 bases: TGTGCCTGGACCTCCCCTGGAGGGCTACTGTCCTACGAGCAGTACTTC.

The chain is built from TRBV7-9 and TRBJ1-1; TRBD1 is a possible D gene (5 bases). This CDR3 has 16 residues. V lost 2 bases and J lost 7, with 20 bases in between. CDR1 and CDR2 (germline): SEHNR, FQNEAQ (reference sequence). This chain's CDR3 is CASSLIIGTGRNEAFF. The CDR3 coding sequence is TGTGCCAGCAGCTTAATTATTGGAACAGGCCGTAATGAAGCTTTCTTT.

The CDR3 nucleotides are TGTGCCAGCAGCTTGGGCGGCCCCGGGCAGAACACTGAAGCTTTCTTT. Its protein product is CASSLGGPGQNTEAFF. The rearrangement joins TRBV5-4 to TRBJ1-1; unclear D gene. The germline gives CDR1 SGHNT, CDR2 YYREEE (reference sequence). The CDR3 has 16 residues. V lost 0 bases, J lost 1 base, and 13 bases lay in between.

This clonotype was found a few times. CDR3 sequence: CSVLHQGAAFF. The CDR3 nucleotides are TGCAGCGTCCTTCATCAGGGGGCTGCTTTCTTT. The chain links TRBV29-1 to TRBJ1-1, with 8 bases fitting TRBD1. The CDR3 is 11 residues long. Germline V gene data show CDR1 as SQVTM and CDR2 as ANQGSEA. With 6 bases clipped from V and 11 bases from J, the junction kept 8 bases outside the gene matches.

The chain carries TRBV27 and TRBJ1-5; D remains ambiguous. Between the trimmed V and J ends, which lost 6 bases and 8 bases, there was a span of 20 bases. The CDR3 has 15 amino acids. Germline CDR1 MNHEY, CDR2 SMNVEV (reference sequence). CDR3 nucleotide sequence: TGTGCCAGCAGCCCTCCCCCCGGGCCGGGGAAGCCCCAGCATTTT. It codes for CASSPPPGPGKPQHF.

V usage is TRBV2 and J usage is TRBJ1-1, with no clear D. This CDR3 has 12 residues. Germline V gene sequence: CDR1 SNHLY, CDR2 FYNNEI. Trimming took 4 bases from V and 3 from J, leaving 6 bases between them. Here the CDR3 reads CASSGRHTEAFF. Written as DNA, the CDR3 is TGTGCCAGCAGTGGCCGTCACACTGAAGCTTTCTTT.